Below, 12 T cell receptor beta chains from the same sample are listed, as sequenced in a study of beta chain features in type 1 diabetes. Overall study results and limits: There was a moderate but significant shortening of TCRB CDR3s in all four CD4+ subsets of Type 1 diabetes patients.

These receptors lack a known antigen. Expressed TCRB transcripts were sequenced, since all the RNA that had been isolated was reverse transcribed. This table comes from immunoSEQ multiplex PCR, and its TCRdb copy is limited to in-frame clones, with some not included. The sample has 600,000 to 700,000 clones, about an eighth seen once. The specimen was naive CD4+ T cells from blood. The receptor set was obtained from a man aged 30-40 years with type 1 diabetes.

This chain uses TRBV7-6 with TRBJ1-2; weak D call: TRBD1 (6 bases). This CDR3 is built from 17 residues. Trimming cost V 4 bases and J 3 bases, with 21 bases left between them. Germline V gives CDR1 SGHVS, CDR2 FNYEAQ. The CDR3 DNA is TGTGCCAGCAGCTCCTACGTACCGGACAGAAATTACTATGGCTACACCTTC. Encoded protein: CASSSYVPDRNYYGYTF.

The chain has TRBV7-9 and TRBJ1-5, with D unclear. V was clipped by 1 base and J by 7 bases, with 11 bases between them. The CDR3 sequence is 14 residues long. Germline V CDR1 and CDR2: SEHNR, FQNEAQ (reference sequence). The CDR3 sequence: CASSLGRPGQPQHF. For the CDR3, the DNA is TGTGCCAGCAGCTTAGGACGGCCAGGACAGCCCCAGCATTTT.

This clone was picked up a small number of times. The chain employs TRBV4-3 and TRBJ2-3; D is perhaps TRBD1 or TRBD2 (5 bases each). V shed 3 bases and J shed 4 bases, with 20 bases lying between them. This CDR3 has 17 residues. Germline V lookup: CDR1 LGHNA, CDR2 YSLEER. CDR3 coding DNA: TGCGCCAGCAGCCATTCGGGGCAGGCCCACGGGGCAGATACGCAGTATTTT. As protein: CASSHSGQAHGADTQYF.

This clone turned up a few times. The gene calls are TRBV4-3 and TRBJ2-2; D not resolved. CDR1 is LGHNA and CDR2 is YSLEER in the germline V gene. Trimming removed 0 bases from V and 6 bases from J, with 17 bases in between. This CDR3 has 17 amino acids. The CDR3 DNA reads as TGCGCCAGCAGCCAAGATTATCCGGCAGTCTCCGCCGGGGAGCTGTTTTTT. Residues: CASSQDYPAVSAGELFF.

The chain links TRBV10-3 to TRBJ2-7; weak D call: TRBD1 (5 bases). V lost 5 bases and J lost 3, with 8 bases in between. The CDR3 loop spans 12 amino acids. CDR1 is ENHRY, CDR2 SYGVKD, per germline. The CDR3 loop is CAISNQGYEQYF. The CDR3 DNA reads TGTGCCATCAGTAATCAGGGCTACGAGCAGTACTTC.

The chain employs TRBV30 and TRBJ1-2; TRBD1 matches 12 bases. Germline V gene lookup returns CDR1 GTSNPN and CDR2 SVGIG (reference sequence). Trimming at V came to 8 bases and at J to 6 bases, leaving 7 bases not matched to a gene. This CDR3 region has 13 residues. Here the CDR3 DNA reads TGTGCCCGGGCGGGACAGGGGGCGAATGGCTACACCTTC. Translating gives CARAGQGANGYTF.

This clone was seen more than once but under ten times. J is TRBJ1-2 and V is TRBV27, with D maybe TRBD1 (6 bases). This CDR3 has 13 residues. Germline CDR1 MNHEY, CDR2 SMNVEV (reference sequence). V lost 2 bases to trimming and J lost 4 bases, with 8 bases between them. DNA of the CDR3: TGTGCCAGCAGTTTAGTAGGGGGCTATGGCTACACCTTC. This codes for CASSLVGGYGYTF.

This clone was seen more than once but under ten times. This chain uses TRBV4-3 with TRBJ2-7; no definite D call. Trimming left V 0 bases short and J 1 base short, with 10 bases between. This CDR3 has 15 residues. Germline CDR1 reads LGHNA; CDR2 reads YSLEER. The CDR3 spells CASSQDRKGSYEQYF. CDR3 nucleotide sequence: TGCGCCAGCAGCCAAGATCGAAAAGGTTCCTACGAGCAGTACTTC.

The chain is built from TRBV2 and TRBJ1-2; D gene ambiguous. V was shortened by 6 bases and J by 1 base, with 9 bases between the two germline ends. CDR1 is SNHLY and CDR2 is FYNNEI in the germline V gene. The CDR3 has 13 residues. The CDR3 spells CASREGFNYGYTF. In nucleotides, the CDR3 is TGTGCCAGCAGGGAGGGCTTTAACTATGGCTACACCTTC.

The chain carries TRBV10-3 and TRBJ1-3; TRBD1 might be the D (6 bases). Trimming left V 0 bases short and J 8 bases short, with 11 bases between. The CDR3 runs to 14 residues. The V gene's germline CDR1 is ENHRY and CDR2 SYGVKD. This chain's CDR3 is CAISESAGDYTIYF. The CDR3 DNA is TGTGCCATCAGTGAGTCCGCAGGGGATTACACCATATATTTT.

The chain combines TRBV25-1 with TRBJ1-2; TRBD1 matches 8 bases. From germline, CDR1 is MGHDK and CDR2 SYGVNS. Trimming cost V 8 bases and J 8 bases; bases outside gene matches: 7. The CDR3 sequence is 12 residues long. The CDR3 DNA is TGTGCCAGCCGAGGACAGGGTGAAGGCTACACCTTC. Its protein product is CASRGQGEGYTF.

The genes are TRBV6-6 and TRBJ2-7, with D unresolved. The CDR3 contains 15 residues. Germline CDR1 and CDR2: MNHNY and SVGAGI (reference sequence). Trimming removed 0 bases from V and 4 bases from J, with 13 bases in between. The CDR3 bases are TGTGCCAGCAGTTACTCGATGCCAACAGATTACGAGCAGTACTTC. Translation: CASSYSMPTDYEQYF.